This is a list of T cell receptor beta chains from one sample in a study of blood T cell repertoires in COVID-19. Some clones are missing from TCRdb's copy, which holds only in-frame ones; the method was immunoSEQ multiplex PCR. The sample consists of roughly 280,000 clones, more than 75% of them appearing once. Source material: peripheral blood. The receptors stem from a woman in her fifties or sixties with COVID-19, enrolled during active disease. Both conserved end residues are part of each CDR3. The order of the fields is J gene, V gene, D gene, clone size, CDR3 length, CDR3 DNA, CDR3 protein. D genes are given only for firm matches. Clone size, where shown, is once, few, many, or a class for clones that have expanded.

>TRBJ1-2|TRBV10-3|.|once|14
TGTGCCATCAGTGAGTGGGGGCAGGGCGACGGCTACACCTTC
CAISEWGQGDGYTF
>TRBJ2-7|TRBV9|TRBD2|.|14
TGTGCCAGCAGCGTAGGGACTAGCACCTACGAGCAGTACTTC
CASSVGTSTYEQYF
>TRBJ1-1|TRBV7-2|TRBD1|once|15
TGTGCCAGCAAATGGACAGGGGCCATGAACACTGAAGCTTTCTTT
CASKWTGAMNTEAFF
>TRBJ1-2|TRBV27|TRBD1|few|12
TGTGCCAGCAGTACAGGGGGGTTCGGCTACACCTTC
CASSTGGFGYTF
>TRBJ2-2|TRBV7-3|TRBD1|.|14
TGTGCCAGCAGCCGTGGACAGGGGACCGGGGAGCTGTTTTTT
CASSRGQGTGELFF
>TRBJ2-5|TRBV10-3|TRBD2|.|14
TGTGCCAGCGCGACTAGCGGGAGTCGGGAGACCCAGTACTTC
CASATSGSRETQYF
>TRBJ2-6|TRBV4-1|TRBD1|.|19
TGCGCCAGCAGCCAAGATCCGAGACAGGGCGTTCGGGGGGCCAACGTCCTGACTTTC
CASSQDPRQGVRGANVLTF
>TRBJ2-1|TRBV7-6|.|.|16
TGTGCCAGCAGCTTACCCAACAGGGTGGCCAACAATGAGCAGTTCTTC
CASSLPNRVANNEQFF
>TRBJ2-2|TRBV14|.|.|18
TGTGCCAGCAGCCAAGCCCCGGTGGGGGGAAATATCGCCGGGGAGCTGTTTTTT
CASSQAPVGGNIAGELFF
>TRBJ1-2|TRBV28|TRBD1|.|14
TGTGCCAGCACACAGGTGGGGACAGGGGTTCGCTACACCTTC
CASTQVGTGVRYTF